These 10 T cell receptor beta chains came from one sample sequenced in a study of T cells in localized non-small cell lung cancer. The protocol was immunoSEQ multiplex PCR, while the TCRdb copy is restricted to in-frame clones and leaves out a portion. The data contain approximately 26,000 clones, more than 75% of them singletons. The material was peripheral blood, obtained before any cancer treatment. These receptors originate from a woman between 35 and 75 years old with stage I lung adenocarcinoma.

V and J are TRBV12-5 and TRBJ2-5; TRBD2 matches at 10 bases. The junction had 3 bases not matched to a gene; V was cut back by 0 bases and J by 2 bases. Germline loops: CDR1 LGHNT, CDR2 FRNRAP. This CDR3 is built from 16 residues. The DNA for the CDR3 is TGTGCTAGTGGTTTGGTACTAGCGGGGCTTCAAGAGACCCAGTACTTC. This encodes CASGLVLAGLQETQYF.

The gene calls are TRBV7-9 and TRBJ1-1, with D hard to call. The CDR3 runs to 12 residues. V was shortened by 5 bases and J by 2 bases, with 6 bases between the two germline ends. Per the germline V gene, CDR1 is SEHNR and CDR2 is FQNEAQ (reference sequence). CDR3 loop: CASSHSNTEAFF. The CDR3 DNA is TGTGCCAGCAGCCACAGCAACACTGAAGCTTTCTTT.

The chain joins TRBV7-7 to TRBJ2-2, with D perhaps TRBD2 (6 bases). V was trimmed by 0 bases and J by 10 bases, leaving 9 bases between them. The CDR3 loop spans 13 amino acids. Per germline, CDR1 SSHAT and CDR2 FNYEAQ (reference sequence). The CDR3 is CASSLAGGMELFF. CDR3 DNA: TGTGCCAGCAGCTTAGCAGGAGGGATGGAGCTGTTTTTT.

This clone was recorded only once. V is TRBV19 and J is TRBJ2-5, with 8 bases lining up with TRBD1. CDR3 size: 13 residues. CDR1 LNHDA and CDR2 SQIVND come from the germline V gene (reference sequence). V gave up 3 bases and J gave up 5 bases; unmatched junction bases: 2. CDR3 sequence reads: CASSMQGAETQYF. As DNA, the CDR3 is TGTGCCAGTAGTATGCAGGGGGCTGAGACCCAGTACTTC. The entire variable domain, with the rest obtained from reference TRBV19 and TRBJ2-5, is as follows: DGGITQSPKYLFRKEGQNVTLSCEQNLNHDAMYWYRQDPGQGLRLIYYSQIVNDFQKGDIAEGYSVSREKKESFPLTVTSAQKNPTAFYLCASSMQGAETQYFGPGTRLLVL.

This chain connects TRBV6-5 to TRBJ1-2, with D uncertain. The CDR3 runs to 16 residues. Germline V gene sequence: CDR1 MNHEY, CDR2 SVGAGI. V was pared by 0 bases and J by 5 bases, with 16 bases between. The CDR3 DNA reads TGTGCCAGCAGTTACTCCCTGGGGTCCTCGGGGTATGGCTACACCTTC. Protein sequence: CASSYSLGSSGYGYTF.

Concerning this clone itself: Other DNA sequences within the sample encode an identical CDR3. V and J are TRBV5-4 and TRBJ1-6; TRBD1 is a possible D gene (5 bases). This CDR3 contains 14 residues. V lost 4 bases to trimming and J lost 7 bases, with 12 bases between them. Per germline, CDR1 SGHNT and CDR2 YYREEE (reference sequence). CDR3 sequence reads: CASSLDMGNSPLHF. DNA for the CDR3: TGTGCCAGCAGCCTGGACATGGGCAATTCACCCCTCCACTTT.

The chain has TRBV6-5 and TRBJ1-1; TRBD1 agrees at 9 bases. V lost 4 bases, J lost 4 bases, and 7 bases stayed unmatched. The CDR3 has 15 residues. Germline CDR1 reads MNHEY; CDR2 reads SVGAGI. In DNA form, the CDR3 reads TGTGCCAGCAGTTCCCATACAGGGGGCAGCACTGAAGCTTTCTTT. Protein sequence: CASSSHTGGSTEAFF.

The table lists this clone with a few counts. This chain links TRBV5-1 with TRBJ1-2, with a weak D call TRBD1 (6 bases). The CDR3 sequence is 13 residues long. The germline gives CDR1 SGHRS, CDR2 YFSETQ. Between the trimmed V and J ends, which lost 2 bases and 4 bases, there was a span of 9 bases. The CDR3 nucleotides read TGCGCCAGCAGCTTCGGGGGCCTCTATGGCTACACCTTC. Translation gives CASSFGGLYGYTF.

The gene calls are TRBV30 and TRBJ2-7, with TRBD1 matching 7 bases. Trimming cost V 3 bases and J 6 bases; bases outside gene matches: 11. Per the germline V gene, CDR1 is GTSNPN and CDR2 is SVGIG (reference sequence). The CDR3 runs to 14 residues. The CDR3: CAWRTPGTVSEQYF. The CDR3 bases are TGTGCCTGGAGAACCCCCGGGACAGTTAGCGAGCAGTACTTC.

This clone was detected a few times. V gene TRBV29-1 combines with J gene TRBJ1-1; D might be TRBD1 (5 bases). Germline V CDR1 and CDR2: SQVTM, ANQGSEA. CDR3 size: 13 residues. Trimming took off 3 bases at V and 5 bases at J, with 13 bases between the two ends. CDR3 bases: TGCAGCGTTGAGGGGACTGCGGGGACTGAAGCTTTCTTT. The encoded protein is CSVEGTAGTEAFF. The variable domain in full, completed from reference TRBV29-1 and TRBJ1-1, reads SAVISQKPSRDICQRGTSLTIQCQVDSQVTMMFWYRQQPGQSLTLIATANQGSEATYESGFVIDKFPISRPNLTFSTLTVSNMSPEDSSIYLCSVEGTAGTEAFFGQGTRLTVV.